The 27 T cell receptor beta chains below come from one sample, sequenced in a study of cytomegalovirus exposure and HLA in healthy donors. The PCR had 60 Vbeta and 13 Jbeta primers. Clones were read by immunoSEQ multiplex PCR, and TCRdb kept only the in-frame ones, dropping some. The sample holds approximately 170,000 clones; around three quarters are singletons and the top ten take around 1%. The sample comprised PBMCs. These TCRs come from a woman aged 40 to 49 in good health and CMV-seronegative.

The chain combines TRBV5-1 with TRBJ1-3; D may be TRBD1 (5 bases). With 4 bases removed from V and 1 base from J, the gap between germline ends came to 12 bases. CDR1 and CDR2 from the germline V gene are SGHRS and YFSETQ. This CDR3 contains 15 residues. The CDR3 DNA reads TGCGCCAGCAGCCCAACGCAGGGTTCTGGAAACACCATATATTTT. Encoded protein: CASSPTQGSGNTIYF.

The CDR3 reads CASSLRTDQNTEAFF. The CDR3 nucleotides are TGCGCCAGCAGCTTGAGGACAGACCAGAACACTGAAGCTTTCTTT. The chain couples TRBV5-1 to TRBJ1-1; the D gene is possibly TRBD1 (6 bases). This CDR3 is built from 15 residues. Looked up from germline, CDR1 is SGHRS and CDR2 is YFSETQ. V lost 1 base and J lost 1, with 11 bases in between.

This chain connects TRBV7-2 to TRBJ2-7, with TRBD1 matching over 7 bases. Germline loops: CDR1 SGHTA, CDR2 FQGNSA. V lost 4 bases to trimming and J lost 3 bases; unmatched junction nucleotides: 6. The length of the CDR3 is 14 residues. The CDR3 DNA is TGTGCCAGCAGCTCCCGGACAGGAATCTACGAGCAGTACTTC. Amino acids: CASSSRTGIYEQYF.

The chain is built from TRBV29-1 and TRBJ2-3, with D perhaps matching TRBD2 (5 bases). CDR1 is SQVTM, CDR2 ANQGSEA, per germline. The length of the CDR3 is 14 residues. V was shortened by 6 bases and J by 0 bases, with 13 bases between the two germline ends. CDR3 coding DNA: TGCAGCGTCGTAGAGGAGGTTAGCACAGATACGCAGTATTTT. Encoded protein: CSVVEEVSTDTQYF.

CDR3 in DNA: TGCGCCAGCAGGGATCTGCAGGGGTCTGGAAACACCATATATTTT. Protein product: CASRDLQGSGNTIYF. The genes are TRBV5-1 and TRBJ1-3, with D possibly being TRBD1 (6 bases). V lost 5 bases to trimming and J lost 1 base, with 13 bases between them. This CDR3 is 15 amino acids long. CDR1 and CDR2 from the germline V gene are SGHRS and YFSETQ.

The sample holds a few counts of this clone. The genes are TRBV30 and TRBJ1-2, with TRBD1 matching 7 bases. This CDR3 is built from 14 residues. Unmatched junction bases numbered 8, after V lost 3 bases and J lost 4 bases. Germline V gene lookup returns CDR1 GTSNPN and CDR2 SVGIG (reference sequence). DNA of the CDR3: TGTGCCTGGAGCAGGGACAGCTGGTCCTATGGCTACACCTTC. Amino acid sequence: CAWSRDSWSYGYTF.

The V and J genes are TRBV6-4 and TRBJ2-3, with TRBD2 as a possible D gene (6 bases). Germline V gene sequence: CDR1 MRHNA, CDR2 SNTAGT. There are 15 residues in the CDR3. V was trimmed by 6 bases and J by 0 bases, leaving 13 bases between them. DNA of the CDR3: TGTGCCAGCAGCAGACTAGGGTCTAGCACAGATACGCAGTATTTT. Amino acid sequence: CASSRLGSSTDTQYF.

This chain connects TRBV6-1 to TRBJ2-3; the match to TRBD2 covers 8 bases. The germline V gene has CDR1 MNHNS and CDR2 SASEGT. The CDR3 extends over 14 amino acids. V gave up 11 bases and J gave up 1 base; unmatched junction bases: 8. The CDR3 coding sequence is TGTGCCGGGGCTCCGACTAGCGGCACAGATACGCAGTATTTT. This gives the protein CAGAPTSGTDTQYF.

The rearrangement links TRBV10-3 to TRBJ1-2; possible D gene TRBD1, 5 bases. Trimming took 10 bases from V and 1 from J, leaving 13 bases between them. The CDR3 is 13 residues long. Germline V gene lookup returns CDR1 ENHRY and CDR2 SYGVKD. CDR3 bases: TGTGCCACCGGGGGTACCGGTAACTATGGCTACACCTTC. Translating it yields CATGGTGNYGYTF.

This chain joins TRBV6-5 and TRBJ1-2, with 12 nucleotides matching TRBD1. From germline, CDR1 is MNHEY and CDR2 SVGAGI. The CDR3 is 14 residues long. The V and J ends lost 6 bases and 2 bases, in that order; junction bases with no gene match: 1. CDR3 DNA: TGTGCCAGCAGCGGGACAGGGGGCAACTATGGCTACACCTTC. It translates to CASSGTGGNYGYTF.

The CDR3 spells CASSPMLGTDSGNTIYF. The CDR3 nucleotides are TGTGCCAGCTCACCGATGTTGGGGACTGACTCTGGAAACACCATATATTTT. The chain recombines TRBV18 with TRBJ1-3; the D gene is possibly TRBD1 (5 bases). The V gene lost 3 bases and the J gene lost 0 bases, with 15 bases spanning the gap. Germline V CDR1 and CDR2: KGHSH, LQKENI. The CDR3 loop spans 17 amino acids.

The CDR3 coding sequence is TGTGCCAGCAGCTTACTCTTAGACCCCCGGGGAGCTTTCTTT. This gives the protein CASSLLLDPRGAFF. J is TRBJ1-1 and V is TRBV7-2; no clear D. The CDR3 has 14 residues. Germline loops: CDR1 SGHTA, CDR2 FQGNSA. V lost 2 bases and J 10 bases, leaving 17 bases between the germline ends. Variable domain in full (rest from reference TRBV7-2 and TRBJ1-1): GAGVSQSPSNKVTEKGKDVELRCDPISGHTALYWYRQSLGQGLEFLIYFQGNSAPDKSGLPSDRFSAERTGGSVSTLTIQRTQQEDSAVYLCASSLLLDPRGAFFGQGTRLTVV.

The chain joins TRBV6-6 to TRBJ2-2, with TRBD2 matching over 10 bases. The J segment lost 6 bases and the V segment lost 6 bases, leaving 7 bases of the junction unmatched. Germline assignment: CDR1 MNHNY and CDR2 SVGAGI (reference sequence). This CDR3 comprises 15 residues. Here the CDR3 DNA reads TGTGCCAGCAGCAGCGGGAGGGCCGGAGCCGGGGAGCTGTTTTTT. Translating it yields CASSSGRAGAGELFF.

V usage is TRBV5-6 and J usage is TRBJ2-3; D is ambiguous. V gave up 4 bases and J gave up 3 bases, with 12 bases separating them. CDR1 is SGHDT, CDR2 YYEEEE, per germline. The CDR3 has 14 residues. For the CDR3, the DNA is TGTGCCAGCAGCCCCTTAAATCTAACAGATACGCAGTATTTT. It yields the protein CASSPLNLTDTQYF. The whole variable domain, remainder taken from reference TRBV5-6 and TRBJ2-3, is DAGVTQSPTHLIKTRGQQVTLRCSPKSGHDTVSWYQQALGQGPQFIFQYYEEEERQRGNFPDRFSGHQFPNYSSELNVNALLLGDSALYLCASSPLNLTDTQYFGPGTRLTVL.

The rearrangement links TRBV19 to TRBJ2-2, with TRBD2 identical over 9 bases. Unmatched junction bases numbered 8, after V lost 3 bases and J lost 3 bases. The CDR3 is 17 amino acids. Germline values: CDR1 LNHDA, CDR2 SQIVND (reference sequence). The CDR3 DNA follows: TGTGCCAGTAGTATCCCTTTGCGGGAGGGGTACACCGGGGAGCTGTTTTTT. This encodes CASSIPLREGYTGELFF.

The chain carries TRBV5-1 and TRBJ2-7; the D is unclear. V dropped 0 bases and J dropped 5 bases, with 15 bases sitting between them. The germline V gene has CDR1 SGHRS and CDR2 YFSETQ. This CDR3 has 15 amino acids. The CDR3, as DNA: TGCGCCAGCAGCTTGGGGGCTACCCAGCAGAACGAGCAGTACTTC. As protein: CASSLGATQQNEQYF.

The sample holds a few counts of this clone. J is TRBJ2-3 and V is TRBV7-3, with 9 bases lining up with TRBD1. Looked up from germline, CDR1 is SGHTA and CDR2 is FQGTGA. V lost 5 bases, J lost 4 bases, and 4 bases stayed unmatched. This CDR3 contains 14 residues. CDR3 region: CASSRTGAADTQYF. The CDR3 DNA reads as TGTGCCAGCAGCCGGACAGGGGCGGCAGATACGCAGTATTTT.

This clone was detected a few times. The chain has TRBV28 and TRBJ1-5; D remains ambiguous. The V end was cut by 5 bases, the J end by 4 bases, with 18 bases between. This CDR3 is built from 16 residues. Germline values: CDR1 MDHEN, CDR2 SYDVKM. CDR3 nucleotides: TGTGCCAGCAGTCCCCCCATGTCAGGCAGGAATCAGCCCCAGCATTTT. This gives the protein CASSPPMSGRNQPQHF.

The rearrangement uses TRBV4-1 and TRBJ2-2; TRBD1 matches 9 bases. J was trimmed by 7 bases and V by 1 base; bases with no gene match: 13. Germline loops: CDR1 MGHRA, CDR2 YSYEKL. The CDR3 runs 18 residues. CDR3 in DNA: TGCGCCAGCAGCCAAGGGGAGGGGACAGGGTTGTTTAGCGGGGAGCTGTTTTTT. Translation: CASSQGEGTGLFSGELFF.

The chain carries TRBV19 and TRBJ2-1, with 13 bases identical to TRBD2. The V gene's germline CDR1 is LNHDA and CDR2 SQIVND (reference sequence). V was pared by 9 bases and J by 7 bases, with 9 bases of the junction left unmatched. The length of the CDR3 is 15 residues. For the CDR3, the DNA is TGTGCCAGCCAAAAGGGACTAGCGGGAACGAATGAGCAGTTCTTC. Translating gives CASQKGLAGTNEQFF.

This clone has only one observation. The CDR3 bases are TGTGCCATCAGCGTATCGGGACAGATTAGCGCGAACACCGGGGAGCTGTTTTTT. This codes for CAISVSGQISANTGELFF. This chain uses TRBV10-3 with TRBJ2-2, with 7 nucleotides matching TRBD1. The CDR3 spans 18 residues. V lost 6 bases and J lost 0; bases outside the gene matches: 13. Germline CDR1 and CDR2: ENHRY and SYGVKD.

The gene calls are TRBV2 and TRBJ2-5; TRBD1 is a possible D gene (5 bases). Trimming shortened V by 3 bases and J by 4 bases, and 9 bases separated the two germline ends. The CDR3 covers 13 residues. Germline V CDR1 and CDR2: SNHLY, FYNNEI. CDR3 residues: CASSESGRETQYF. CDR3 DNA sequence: TGTGCCAGCAGTGAGTCAGGGCGAGAGACCCAGTACTTC.

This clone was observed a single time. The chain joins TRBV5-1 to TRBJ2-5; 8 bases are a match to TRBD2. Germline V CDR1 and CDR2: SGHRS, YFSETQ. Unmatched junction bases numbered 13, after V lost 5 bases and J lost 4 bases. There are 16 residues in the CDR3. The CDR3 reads CASRPAGAGGGETQYF. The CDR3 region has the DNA TGCGCCAGCAGGCCCGCAGGGGCGGGAGGCGGAGAGACCCAGTACTTC. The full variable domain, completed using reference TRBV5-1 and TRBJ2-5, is KAGVTQTPRYLIKTRGQQVTLSCSPISGHRSVSWYQQTPGQGLQFLFEYFSETQRNKGNFPGRFSGRQFSNSRSEMNVSTLELGDSALYLCASRPAGAGGGETQYFGPGTRLLVL.

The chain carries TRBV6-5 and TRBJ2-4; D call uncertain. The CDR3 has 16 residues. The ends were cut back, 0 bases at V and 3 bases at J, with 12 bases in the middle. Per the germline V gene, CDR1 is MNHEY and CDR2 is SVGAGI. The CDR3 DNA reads TGTGCCAGCAGTTACTCGCTGGCAGATAACAAAAACATTCAGTACTTC. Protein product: CASSYSLADNKNIQYF.

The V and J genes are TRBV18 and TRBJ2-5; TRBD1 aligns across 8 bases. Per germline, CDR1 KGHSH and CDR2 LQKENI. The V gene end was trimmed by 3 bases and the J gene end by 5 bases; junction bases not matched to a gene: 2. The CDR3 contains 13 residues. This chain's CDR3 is CASSPDREETQYF. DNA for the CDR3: TGTGCCAGCTCACCGGACAGGGAGGAGACCCAGTACTTC.

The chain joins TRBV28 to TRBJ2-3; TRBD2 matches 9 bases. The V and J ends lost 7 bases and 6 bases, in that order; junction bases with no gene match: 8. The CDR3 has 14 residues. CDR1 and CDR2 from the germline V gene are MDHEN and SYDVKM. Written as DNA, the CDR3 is TGTGCCAGCAAGGCGGGAGGGCCAGTGGATACGCAGTATTTT. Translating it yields CASKAGGPVDTQYF.

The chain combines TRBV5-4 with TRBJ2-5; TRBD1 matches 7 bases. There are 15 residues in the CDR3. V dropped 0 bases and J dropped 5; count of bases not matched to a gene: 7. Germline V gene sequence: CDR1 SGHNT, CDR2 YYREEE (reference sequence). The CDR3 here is CASSLEQGRSETQYF. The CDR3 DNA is TGTGCCAGCAGCTTGGAACAGGGGAGATCCGAGACCCAGTACTTC.